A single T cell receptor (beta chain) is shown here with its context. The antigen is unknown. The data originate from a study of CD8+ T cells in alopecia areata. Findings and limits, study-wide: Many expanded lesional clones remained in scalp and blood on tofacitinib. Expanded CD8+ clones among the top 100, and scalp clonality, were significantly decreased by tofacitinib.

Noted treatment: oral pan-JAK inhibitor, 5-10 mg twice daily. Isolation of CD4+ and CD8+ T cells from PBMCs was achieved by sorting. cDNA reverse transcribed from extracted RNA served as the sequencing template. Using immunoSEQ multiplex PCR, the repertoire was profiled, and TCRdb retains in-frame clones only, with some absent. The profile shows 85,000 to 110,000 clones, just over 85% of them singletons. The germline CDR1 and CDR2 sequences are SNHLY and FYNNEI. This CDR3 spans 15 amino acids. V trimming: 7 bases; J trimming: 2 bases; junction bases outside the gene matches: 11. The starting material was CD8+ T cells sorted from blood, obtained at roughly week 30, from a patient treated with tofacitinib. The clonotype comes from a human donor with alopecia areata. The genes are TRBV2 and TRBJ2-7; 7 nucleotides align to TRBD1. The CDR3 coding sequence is TGTGCCAGCACTCCTCCGGGACAGAGGGCCTACGAGCAGTACTTC. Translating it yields CASTPPGQRAYEQYF.